These 30 T cell receptor beta chains originate from one sample sequenced in a study of blood T cell repertoires in COVID-19. Using immunoSEQ multiplex PCR, the repertoire was profiled, and TCRdb retains in-frame clones only, with some absent. The sample has 280,000 or so clones; around 88% are singletons. Sequenced sample: peripheral blood. These receptors all stem from a woman aged 30 to 39 who had recovered from COVID-19.

The chain combines TRBV7-8 with TRBJ1-5; 8 bases are shared with TRBD1. Unmatched junction bases numbered 1, after V lost 1 base and J lost 5 bases. This CDR3 has 14 amino acids. The germline gives CDR1 SGHVS, CDR2 FQNEAQ. The CDR3 sequence: CASSLETGDQPQHF. CDR3 coding DNA: TGTGCCAGCAGCTTAGAGACAGGGGATCAGCCCCAGCATTTT.

The chain is built from TRBV3-1 (or the pseudogene TRBV3-2) and TRBJ2-3; 13 bases are a match to TRBD2. The CDR3 loop spans 18 amino acids. In germline, CDR1 is LGHDT, CDR2 YNNKEL (reference sequence). Unmatched junction bases numbered 3, after V lost 0 bases and J lost 0 bases. CDR3 region: CASSQEGLAGYSTDTQYF. CDR3 bases: TGTGCCAGCAGCCAAGAGGGACTAGCGGGATATAGCACAGATACGCAGTATTTT.

The chain links TRBV3-1 (or the pseudogene TRBV3-2) to TRBJ2-7; TRBD1 aligns across 7 bases. The germline V gene encodes CDR1 LGHDT and CDR2 YNNKEL (reference sequence). J lost 5 bases, V lost 8 bases, and 15 bases had no gene match. The CDR3 sequence is 15 residues long. CDR3 loop: CASSGTAKEYHEQYF. The CDR3 DNA reads as TGTGCCAGCTCCGGGACAGCGAAAGAGTATCACGAGCAGTACTTC.

The V call is TRBV9, the J call TRBJ2-6; TRBD2 is a possible D gene (5 bases). CDR1 is SGDLS and CDR2 is YYNGEE in the germline V gene. Trimming took off 4 bases at V and 0 bases at J, with 17 bases between the two ends. The CDR3 is 18 amino acids. CDR3 region: CASSPRLTGSSGANVLTF. The DNA for the CDR3 is TGTGCCAGCAGCCCAAGATTGACGGGGAGCTCTGGGGCCAACGTCCTGACTTTC.

The gene calls are TRBV27 and TRBJ2-3, with D tentatively TRBD2 (6 bases). The germline V gene has CDR1 MNHEY and CDR2 SMNVEV (reference sequence). CDR3 length equals 14 residues. Deletions cut 8 bases from V and 1 base from J, with 13 bases between. CDR3 sequence reads: CASRAASGTDTQYF. CDR3 nucleotides: TGTGCCAGCCGGGCGGCTAGCGGCACAGATACGCAGTATTTT.

The chain employs TRBV28 and TRBJ2-7, with 7 nucleotides matching TRBD1. This CDR3 has 13 residues. The V gene end was trimmed by 6 bases and the J gene end by 3 bases; junction bases not matched to a gene: 5. Germline V lookup: CDR1 MDHEN, CDR2 SYDVKM. DNA for the CDR3: TGTGCCAGCAGCCCCGGGGACAGCTACGAGCAGTACTTC. Protein sequence: CASSPGDSYEQYF.

This clone was observed a handful of times. The J gene is TRBJ1-5, the V gene TRBV28, with D possibly TRBD1 on 5 matching bases. The germline V and J ends were trimmed by 4 bases and 3 bases, with 19 bases remaining between them. The CDR3 length is 17 residues. CDR1 MDHEN and CDR2 SYDVKM come from the germline V gene. The CDR3 DNA sequence: TGTGCCAGCAGTTCCCCCAGCCGACAGAGCAACAATCAGCCCCAGCATTTT. The encoded protein is CASSSPSRQSNNQPQHF.

The chain employs TRBV3-1 (or the pseudogene TRBV3-2) and TRBJ1-1; D unclear. Germline V gives CDR1 LGHDT, CDR2 YNNKEL (reference sequence). Trimming removed 4 bases at V and 2 bases at J, with 8 bases between. The CDR3 contains 13 residues. CDR3 DNA: TGTGCCAGCAGCCGGACTGGAAACACTGAAGCTTTCTTT. Translation: CASSRTGNTEAFF.

The chain has TRBV6-5 and TRBJ1-6, with 10 nucleotides matching TRBD1. Germline CDR1 is MNHEY and CDR2 is SVGAGI. Trimming took 6 bases from V and 9 from J; bases not matched to a gene: 8. The CDR3 length is 15 residues. DNA for the CDR3: TGTGCCAGCAGAGTCGGACAGGGGGGAGGTTCACCCCTCCACTTT. This translates into CASRVGQGGGSPLHF.

About this clone itself: Other DNA sequences from this sample encode an identical CDR3 as well. The CDR3 DNA reads TGTGCCAGTAGTATAGGGACAGCGAACACTGAAGCTTTCTTT. It yields the protein CASSIGTANTEAFF. The chain links TRBV19 to TRBJ1-1, with a tentative D call TRBD1 (6 bases). CDR1 LNHDA and CDR2 SQIVND come from the germline V gene (reference sequence). The germline V and J ends were trimmed by 1 base and 1 base, with 7 bases remaining between them. The CDR3 length is 14 residues. Drawing the rest from reference TRBV19 and TRBJ1-1, the complete variable domain is DGGITQSPKYLFRKEGQNVTLSCEQNLNHDAMYWYRQDPGQGLRLIYYSQIVNDFQKGDIAEGYSVSREKKESFPLTVTSAQKNPTAFYLCASSIGTANTEAFFGQGTRLTVV.

The chain uses TRBV12-3 or TRBV12-4 and TRBJ2-5; D is unclear. The CDR3 is made up of 13 amino acids. The V end lost 6 bases, the J end lost 4 bases, and 12 bases lay between the germline ends. CDR3 sequence: CASSFVIIETQYF. The CDR3 coding sequence is TGTGCCAGCAGCTTTGTTATTATAGAGACCCAGTACTTC.

The chain is built from TRBV20-1 and TRBJ2-7; no reliable D call. The CDR3 extends over 11 amino acids. CDR1 is DFQATT and CDR2 is SNEGSKA in the germline V gene (reference sequence). V was cut by 4 bases and J by 6 bases, with 10 bases left in between. The CDR3 protein is CSAMVGPEQYF. CDR3 in DNA: TGCAGTGCTATGGTCGGTCCCGAGCAGTACTTC.

In its sample, this clone was seen once. This chain links TRBV5-1 with TRBJ1-1, with D maybe TRBD1 (5 bases). The CDR3 runs to 15 residues. CDR1 and CDR2 (germline): SGHRS, YFSETQ. V lost 0 bases and J 4 bases, leaving 13 bases between the germline ends. CDR3 coding DNA: TGCGCCAGCAGCTTGGCCTGGGGCACAGCCACTGAAGCTTTCTTT. Protein sequence: CASSLAWGTATEAFF.

The J gene is TRBJ2-5, the V gene TRBV19; a possible D gene is TRBD2 (9 bases). The length of the CDR3 is 18 residues. The V gene's germline CDR1 is LNHDA and CDR2 SQIVND (reference sequence). The ends were cut back, 5 bases at V and 7 bases at J, with 29 bases in the middle. CDR3 in amino acids: CASSPRASGGTGGGTQYF. The CDR3 bases are TGTGCCAGTAGTCCGCGCGCCAGCGGGGGGACAGGAGGGGGGACCCAGTACTTC.

This clone was counted a single time. The genes are TRBV3-1 (or the pseudogene TRBV3-2) and TRBJ2-5, with 10 bases identical to TRBD2. The J segment lost 4 bases and the V segment lost 0 bases, leaving 8 bases of the junction unmatched. The CDR3 is 17 amino acids. Germline values: CDR1 LGHDT, CDR2 YNNKEL (reference sequence). In nucleotides, the CDR3 is TGTGCCAGCAGCCAAGATAGGCTAGCGGGGGTCGGAGAGACCCAGTACTTC. Encoded protein: CASSQDRLAGVGETQYF.

V usage is TRBV5-4 and J usage is TRBJ2-3, with 7 bases fitting TRBD2. CDR1 is SGHNT and CDR2 is YYREEE in the germline V gene (reference sequence). This CDR3 is 14 amino acids long. V was pared by 5 bases and J by 5 bases, with 8 bases of the junction left unmatched. The CDR3, as DNA: TGTGCCAGCAGTTCCATTGCGGGGGAAGATACGCAGTATTTT. Amino acids: CASSSIAGEDTQYF.

Remarks on this clone: The junction and the germline gene differ at one end; a read error may be behind it. The rearrangement joins TRBV7-2 to TRBJ1-2; perhaps TRBD1 as D (5 bases). The CDR3 is 13 amino acids. Germline V gene sequence: CDR1 SGHTA, CDR2 FQGNSA. The CDR3 sequence: CASSLGQKRRHTF. CDR3 DNA: TGTGCCAGCAGTTTAGGACAAAAGAGAAGACACACCTTC.

The rearrangement uses TRBV15 and TRBJ1-5; D is possibly TRBD1 (5 bases). Trimming removed 3 bases at V and 6 bases at J, with 12 bases between. This CDR3 has 14 amino acids. Germline V gene sequence: CDR1 LNHNV, CDR2 YYDKDF (reference sequence). CDR3 sequence (DNA): TGTGCCACCAGCAGTAAGGCCGGGGGTCAGCCCCAGCATTTT. It encodes CATSSKAGGQPQHF.

The chain couples TRBV7-8 to TRBJ1-1, with a possible D match to TRBD1 (6 bases). V lost 5 bases and J lost 3, with 16 bases in between. CDR1 is SGHVS and CDR2 is FQNEAQ in the germline V gene. CDR3 size: 15 residues. The CDR3 DNA reads as TGTGCCAGCAGCCCCCCGGGACACATTCACACTGAAGCTTTCTTT. Protein sequence: CASSPPGHIHTEAFF.

V usage is TRBV7-2 and J usage is TRBJ1-2, with a tentative D call TRBD1 (5 bases). CDR3 length: 14 residues. The germline V gene encodes CDR1 SGHTA and CDR2 FQGNSA. V was clipped by 1 base and J by 2 bases, with 8 bases between them. The CDR3 loop is CASSLGGLNYGYTF. In DNA form, the CDR3 reads TGTGCCAGCAGCTTAGGGGGCTTGAACTATGGCTACACCTTC. Supplemented by reference TRBV7-2 and TRBJ1-2, the full variable domain reads GAGVSQSPSNKVTEKGKDVELRCDPISGHTALYWYRQSLGQGLEFLIYFQGNSAPDKSGLPSDRFSAERTGGSVSTLTIQRTQQEDSAVYLCASSLGGLNYGYTFGSGTRLTVV.

This clone has more than one count but fewer than ten. The rearrangement links TRBV5-4 to TRBJ2-4, with TRBD2 matching 14 bases. V was clipped by 2 bases and J by 0 bases; unmatched bases: 4. This CDR3 is built from 18 residues. The germline V gene encodes CDR1 SGHNT and CDR2 YYREEE (reference sequence). The CDR3, as DNA: TGTGCCAGCAGCTTCCCGGGACTAGCGGGGGAAGCCAAAAACATTCAGTACTTC. It specifies CASSFPGLAGEAKNIQYF. Full variable domain (outside the CDR3, taken from reference TRBV5-4 and TRBJ2-4): ETGVTQSPTHLIKTRGQQVTLRCSSQSGHNTVSWYQQALGQGPQFIFQYYREEENGRGNFPPRFSGLQFPNYSSELNVNALELDDSALYLCASSFPGLAGEAKNIQYFGAGTRLSVL.

The chain combines TRBV18 with TRBJ1-1; possible D gene TRBD1, 5 bases. Germline V gives CDR1 KGHSH, CDR2 LQKENI. V dropped 8 bases and J dropped 0 bases, with 13 bases sitting between them. The CDR3 consists of 14 residues. CDR3 in amino acids: CASLPQGLNTEAFF. CDR3 sequence (DNA): TGTGCCAGCCTGCCGCAGGGATTGAACACTGAAGCTTTCTTT.

The CDR3 DNA reads as TGCGCCAGCAGCCTAAGGGTCGGGGATCAGCCCCAGCATTTT. Translation: CASSLRVGDQPQHF. J is TRBJ1-5 and V is TRBV5-1; D call uncertain. With 4 bases removed from V and 5 bases from J, the gap between germline ends came to 13 bases. CDR1 SGHRS and CDR2 YFSETQ come from the germline V gene. This CDR3 is 14 amino acids long.

This chain uses TRBV18 with TRBJ1-1; a weak D match, TRBD1 (5 bases). This CDR3 is 13 amino acids long. V shed 6 bases and J shed 0 bases, with 8 bases lying between them. From germline, CDR1 is KGHSH and CDR2 LQKENI. CDR3 in DNA: TGTGCCAGCTCCCGACAGATGAACACTGAAGCTTTCTTT. Its protein is CASSRQMNTEAFF.

This rearrangement joins TRBV5-1 to TRBJ1-4, with a weak D call TRBD1 (6 bases). Trimming left V 0 bases short and J 3 bases short, with 9 bases between. Germline V lookup: CDR1 SGHRS, CDR2 YFSETQ. CDR3 length: 15 residues. The CDR3 coding sequence is TGCGCCAGCAGCTTGGCGACAGGTCCTAATGAAAAACTGTTTTTT. Amino acid sequence: CASSLATGPNEKLFF. Complete variable domain (other parts from reference TRBV5-1 and TRBJ1-4): KAGVTQTPRYLIKTRGQQVTLSCSPISGHRSVSWYQQTPGQGLQFLFEYFSETQRNKGNFPGRFSGRQFSNSRSEMNVSTLELGDSALYLCASSLATGPNEKLFFGSGTQLSVL.

This chain links TRBV7-3 with TRBJ2-1; 7 positions agree with TRBD1. The V and J ends lost 5 bases and 0 bases, in that order; junction bases with no gene match: 13. The CDR3 extends over 18 amino acids. Germline values: CDR1 SGHTA, CDR2 FQGTGA. CDR3 bases: TGTGCCAGCAGCCTCACAGCGACAGGGCCAAGCTCCTACAATGAGCAGTTCTTC. Its protein product is CASSLTATGPSSYNEQFF.

This chain links TRBV18 with TRBJ1-2; TRBD1 matches at 7 bases. The CDR3 has 18 residues. Germline V gene sequence: CDR1 KGHSH, CDR2 LQKENI. The ends lost 4 bases at V and 4 bases at J; junction bases unmatched: 18. CDR3 residues: CASSRQGGRAPSLYGYTF. For the CDR3, the DNA is TGTGCCAGCTCACGGCAGGGGGGACGGGCTCCTTCCCTCTATGGCTACACCTTC. The full variable domain, rest sourced from reference TRBV18 and TRBJ1-2, is NAGVMQNPRHLVRRRGQEARLRCSPMKGHSHVYWYRQLPEEGLKFMVYLQKENIIDESGMPKERFSAEFPKEGPSILRIQQVVRGDSAAYFCASSRQGGRAPSLYGYTFGSGTRLTVV.

The chain has TRBV27 and TRBJ1-1; D is undetermined. CDR1 and CDR2 (germline): MNHEY, SMNVEV (reference sequence). The CDR3 is 13 amino acids. Trimming pared 3 bases from V and 1 base from J, leaving 6 bases between. This CDR3 is CASSLGENTEAFF. The CDR3 nucleotides read TGTGCCAGCAGTTTGGGAGAGAACACTGAAGCTTTCTTT.

This clone was seen just once. The CDR3 DNA is TGCGCCAGCAGCTTGAGTGGACAGGGGGGTGGCTACACCTTC. It specifies CASSLSGQGGGYTF. This sequence joins TRBV5-1 and TRBJ1-2, with 10 bases fitting TRBD1. From germline, CDR1 is SGHRS and CDR2 YFSETQ. This CDR3 has 14 amino acids. J was trimmed by 7 bases and V by 1 base; bases with no gene match: 4.

This chain joins TRBV5-1 and TRBJ2-2; 7 bases line up with TRBD2. V trimming: 6 bases; J trimming: 4 bases; junction bases outside the gene matches: 9. Germline values: CDR1 SGHRS, CDR2 YFSETQ. The CDR3 has 15 residues. DNA of the CDR3: TGCGCCAGCATCCCGGGGGGTACGTCCACCGGGGAGCTGTTTTTT. Translated, it gives CASIPGGTSTGELFF.